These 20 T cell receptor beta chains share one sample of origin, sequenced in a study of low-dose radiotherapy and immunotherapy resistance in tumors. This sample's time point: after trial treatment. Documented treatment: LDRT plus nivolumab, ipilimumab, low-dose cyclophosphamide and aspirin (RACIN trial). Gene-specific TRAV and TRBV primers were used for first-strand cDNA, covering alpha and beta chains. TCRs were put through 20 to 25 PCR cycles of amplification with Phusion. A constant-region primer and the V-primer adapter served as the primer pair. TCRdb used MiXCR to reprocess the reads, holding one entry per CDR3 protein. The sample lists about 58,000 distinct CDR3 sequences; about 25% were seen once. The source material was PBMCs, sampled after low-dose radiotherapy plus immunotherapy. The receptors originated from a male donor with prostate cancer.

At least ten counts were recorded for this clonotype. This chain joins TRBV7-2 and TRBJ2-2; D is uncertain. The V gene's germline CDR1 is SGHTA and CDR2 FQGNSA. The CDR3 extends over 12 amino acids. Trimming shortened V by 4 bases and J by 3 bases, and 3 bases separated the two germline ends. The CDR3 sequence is CASSSYTGELFF. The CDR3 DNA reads TGTGCCAGCAGCTCCTACACCGGGGAGCTGTTTTTT.

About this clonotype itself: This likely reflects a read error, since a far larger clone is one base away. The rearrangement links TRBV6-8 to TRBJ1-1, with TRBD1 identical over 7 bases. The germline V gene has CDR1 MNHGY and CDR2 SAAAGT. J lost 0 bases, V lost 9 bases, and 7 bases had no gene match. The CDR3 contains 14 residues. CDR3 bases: TGTGCCAGGAGTGTAGGACAGGTGAACACTGAAGCTTTCTTT. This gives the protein CARSVGQVNTEAFF.

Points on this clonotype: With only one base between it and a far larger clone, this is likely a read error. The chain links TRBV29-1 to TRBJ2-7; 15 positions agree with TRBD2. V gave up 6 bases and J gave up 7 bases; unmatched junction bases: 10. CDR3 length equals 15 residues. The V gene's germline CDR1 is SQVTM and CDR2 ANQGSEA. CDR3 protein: CSVSGTSGGSNEQYF. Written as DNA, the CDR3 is TGCAGCGTATCCGGGACTAGCGGGGGGAGCAATGAGCAGTACTTC.

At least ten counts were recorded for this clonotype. The DNA for the CDR3 is TGTGCCAGCAGCCTCCAGCCTCCAGATACGCAGTATTTT. Residues: CASSLQPPDTQYF. V and J are TRBV28 and TRBJ2-3, with D uncertain. Germline assignment: CDR1 MDHEN and CDR2 SYDVKM. Trimming stripped 6 bases from V and 4 bases from J, with 11 bases between. There are 13 residues in the CDR3.

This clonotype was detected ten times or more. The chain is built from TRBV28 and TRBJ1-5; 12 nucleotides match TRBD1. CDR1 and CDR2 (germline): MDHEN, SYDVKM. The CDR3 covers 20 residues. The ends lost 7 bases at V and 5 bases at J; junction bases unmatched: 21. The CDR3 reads CASTGLWDRGLFGTYQPQHF. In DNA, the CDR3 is TGTGCCAGCACCGGGCTATGGGACAGGGGGCTTTTCGGGACCTATCAGCCCCAGCATTTT. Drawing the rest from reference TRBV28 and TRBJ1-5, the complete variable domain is DVKVTQSSRYLVKRTGEKVFLECVQDMDHENMFWYRQDPGLGLRLIYFSYDVKMKEKGDIPEGYSVSREKKERFSLILESASTNQTSMYLCASTGLWDRGLFGTYQPQHFGDGTRLSIL.

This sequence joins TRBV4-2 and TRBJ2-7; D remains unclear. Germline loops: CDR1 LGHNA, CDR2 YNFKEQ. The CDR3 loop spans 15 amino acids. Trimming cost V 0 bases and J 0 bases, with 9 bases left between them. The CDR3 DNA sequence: TGTGCCAGCAGCCAAGATCCGACACCCTCCTACGAGCAGTACTTC. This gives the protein CASSQDPTPSYEQYF.

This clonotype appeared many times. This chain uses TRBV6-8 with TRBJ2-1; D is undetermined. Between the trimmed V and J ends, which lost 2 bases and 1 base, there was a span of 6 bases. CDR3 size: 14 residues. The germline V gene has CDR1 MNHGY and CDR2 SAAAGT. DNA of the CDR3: TGTGCCAGCAGTTACGGCAGATCCTACAATGAGCAGTTCTTC. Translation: CASSYGRSYNEQFF.

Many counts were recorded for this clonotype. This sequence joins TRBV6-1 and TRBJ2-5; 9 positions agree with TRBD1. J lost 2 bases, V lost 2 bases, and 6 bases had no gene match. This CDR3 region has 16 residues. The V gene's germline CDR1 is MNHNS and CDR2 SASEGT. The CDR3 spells CASSERRQGGQETQYF. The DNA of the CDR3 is TGTGCCAGCAGTGAAAGAAGACAGGGGGGACAAGAGACCCAGTACTTC.

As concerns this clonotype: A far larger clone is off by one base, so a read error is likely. CDR3 bases: TGTGCCAGCAGCCCCGGGACAGGGGGTCCCATTGCGCAGTTTTTT. This translates into CASSPGTGGPIAQFF. V is TRBV13 and J is TRBJ1-4; the match to TRBD1 covers 11 bases. V trimming: 5 bases; J trimming: 16 bases; junction bases outside the gene matches: 15. The germline V gene has CDR1 PRHDT and CDR2 FYEKMQ (reference sequence). The CDR3 is 15 amino acids.

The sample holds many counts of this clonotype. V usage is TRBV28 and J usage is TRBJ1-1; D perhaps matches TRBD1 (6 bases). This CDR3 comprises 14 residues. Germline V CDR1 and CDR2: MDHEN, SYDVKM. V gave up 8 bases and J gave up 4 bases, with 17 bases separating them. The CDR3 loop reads CASGLGAVGTEAFF. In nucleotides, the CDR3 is TGTGCCAGCGGATTGGGGGCGGTTGGCACTGAAGCTTTCTTT.

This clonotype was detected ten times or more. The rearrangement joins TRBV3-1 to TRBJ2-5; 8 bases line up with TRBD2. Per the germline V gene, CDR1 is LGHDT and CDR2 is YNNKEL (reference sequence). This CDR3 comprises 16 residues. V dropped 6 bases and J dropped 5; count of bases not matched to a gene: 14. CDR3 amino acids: CASSPAGAGTRETQYF. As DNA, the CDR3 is TGTGCCAGCAGTCCAGCGGGAGCTGGCACACGCGAGACCCAGTACTTC.

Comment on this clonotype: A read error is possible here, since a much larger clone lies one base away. CDR3 bases: TGTGCCAGCAGTCCACCAAGGTATTACGCCTACGAGCAGTACTTC. This gives the protein CASSPPRYYAYEQYF. The chain links TRBV28 to TRBJ2-7, with D hard to call. The germline V and J ends were trimmed by 5 bases and 2 bases, with 16 bases remaining between them. The CDR3 sequence is 15 residues long. The germline V gene encodes CDR1 MDHEN and CDR2 SYDVKM.

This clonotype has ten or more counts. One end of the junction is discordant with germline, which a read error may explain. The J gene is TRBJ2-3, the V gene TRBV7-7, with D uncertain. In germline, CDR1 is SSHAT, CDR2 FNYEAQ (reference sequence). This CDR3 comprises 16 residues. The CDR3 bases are TGTGCTAGCAGCTTGCGGTCGGGCGGAAGCACAGATACGCAGTATTTT. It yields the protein CASSLRSGGSTDTQYF.

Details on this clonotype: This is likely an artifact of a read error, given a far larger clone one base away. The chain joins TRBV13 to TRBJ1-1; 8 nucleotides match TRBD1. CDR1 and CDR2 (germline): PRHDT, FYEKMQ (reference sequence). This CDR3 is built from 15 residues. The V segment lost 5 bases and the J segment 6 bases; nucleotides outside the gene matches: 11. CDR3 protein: CASSPRITGGSEAFF. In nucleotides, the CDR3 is TGTGCCAGCAGCCCCCGGATCACAGGGGGATCTGAAGCTTTCTTT.

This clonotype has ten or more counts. The CDR3 protein is CSAFGLAGGYEQYF. The DNA for the CDR3 is TGCAGTGCTTTCGGACTAGCGGGAGGCTACGAGCAGTACTTC. V usage is TRBV20-1 and J usage is TRBJ2-7; 14 bases match TRBD2. CDR1 and CDR2 (germline): DFQATT, SNEGSKA (reference sequence). V lost 5 bases and J lost 3; bases outside the gene matches: 3. The CDR3 runs 14 residues.

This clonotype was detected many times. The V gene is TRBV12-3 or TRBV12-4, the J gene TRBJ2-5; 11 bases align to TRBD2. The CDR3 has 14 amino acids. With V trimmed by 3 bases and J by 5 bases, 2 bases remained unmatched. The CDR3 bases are TGTGCCAGCAGTTTGTCTAGCGGGAGGGAGACCCAGTACTTC. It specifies CASSLSSGRETQYF.

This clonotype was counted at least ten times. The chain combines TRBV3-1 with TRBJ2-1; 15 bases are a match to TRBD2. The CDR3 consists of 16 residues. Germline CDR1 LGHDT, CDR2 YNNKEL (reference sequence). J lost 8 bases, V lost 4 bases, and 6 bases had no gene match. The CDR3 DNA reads TGTGCCAGCAGCCGGAGGACTAGCGGGAGGGCCGATGAGCAGTTCTTC. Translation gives CASSRRTSGRADEQFF.

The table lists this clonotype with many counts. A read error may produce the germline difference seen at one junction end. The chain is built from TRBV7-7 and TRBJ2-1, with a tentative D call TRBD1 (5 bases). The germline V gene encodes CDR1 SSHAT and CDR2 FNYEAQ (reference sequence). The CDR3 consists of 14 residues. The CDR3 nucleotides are TGTGCTAGCAGCTTTCGCAGGGATTCCAATGAGCAGTTCTTC. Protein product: CASSFRRDSNEQFF.

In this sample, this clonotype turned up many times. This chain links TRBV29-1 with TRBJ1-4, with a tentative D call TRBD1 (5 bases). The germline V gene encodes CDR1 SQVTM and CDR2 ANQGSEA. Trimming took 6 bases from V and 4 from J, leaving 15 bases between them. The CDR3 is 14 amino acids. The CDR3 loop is CSVTMGGGNEKLFF. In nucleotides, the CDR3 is TGCAGCGTCACTATGGGTGGGGGTAATGAAAAACTGTTTTTT.

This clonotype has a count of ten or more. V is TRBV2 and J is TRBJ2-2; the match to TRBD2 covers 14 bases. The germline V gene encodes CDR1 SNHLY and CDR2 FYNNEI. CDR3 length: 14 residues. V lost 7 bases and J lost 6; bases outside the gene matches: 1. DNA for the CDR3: TGTGCCAGCAAGACTAGCGGGGGGGCCGGGGAGCTGTTTTTT. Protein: CASKTSGGAGELFF.